Listed below are T cell receptor beta chains from one sample, sequenced in a study of CD8+ T cells in alopecia areata. Produced via immunoSEQ multiplex PCR; TCRdb's table is partial and in-frame only. The table shows about 190,000 clones, with around 60% occurring only once. The sequenced sample was CD4+ T cells sorted from blood, obtained at week 4, from a patient treated with tofacitinib. The receptors were gathered from a human donor with alopecia areata. The conserved cysteine and the conserved F or W are not part of the CDR3 here.

>TRBV6-5
ASRLDRRRETQY
>TRBV4-2
ASSQEATGTYGYT
>TRBV20-1
SAGGTEKLF
>TRBV7-2
ASSRRAGAMLYEQY
>TRBV7-2
ASSLTGQGRQTQY
>TRBV28
ASSLPLSMNTEAF
>TRBV9
ASSPLSSETAGELF
>TRBV29-1
SGSSSYNEQF
>TRBV30
AWSAVGMEQF
>TRBV4-1
ASSRTPGQQETQY
>TRBV29-1
SVEQQGAAYEQY
>TRBV5-1
ASSLNNEQF
>TRBV6-5
ASSWDPGRSYNEQF
>TRBV7-3
ASSSSHGQPQH
>TRBV2
ASSVVVYEQY
>TRBV29-1
SAGSVYGYT
>TRBV29-1
SAEAGISYNEQF
>TRBV6-5
ASRRNTEAF
>TRBV29-1
SAGLAGAGEQY
>TRBV20-1
SAGPDTQY
>TRBV30
AWSARNEQF
>TRBV2
ASREITEAF
>TRBV14
ASTRGPNTGELF
>TRBV29-1
SVSYRLAGGEQY
>TRBV7-2
ASSGQVTETQY
>TRBV9
ASSVGTSGETQY
>TRBV7-8
ASSTLQWTGGSQETQY
>TRBV5-6
ASSYQAWETQY
>TRBV7-9
ASSWGPNTEAF
>TRBV5-1
ASSYTQGDGYT
>TRBV7-9
ASSSGPTHGYT
>TRBV6-1
ASIESGLAKNIQY
>TRBV4-3
ASSNGIIGEQF
>TRBV14
ASSPRLAGGGETQY
>TRBV7-9
ASSPIVGQGTYGYT
>TRBV6-5
ASSFTGPGYT
>TRBV9
ASSVRTSGAEQY
>TRBV7-2
ASRLASTDTQY
>TRBV9
ASSVADTGNGYT
>TRBV28
ASSLPRYTQY
>TRBV29-1
SVGSPRDGGYT
>TRBV30
AWSVRPEREGRTSF
>TRBV29-1
SVAPRLAERGETQY
>TRBV27
ASSPGTTNTGELF
>TRBV4-2
ASSQVNSVGELF
>TRBV6-5
ASSFRTGAYEQY
>TRBV29-1
SDRHRTYEQY
>TRBV25-1
ASSASTGNTEAF
>TRBV29-1
SVEVAASYYGYT
>TRBV29-1
SAFQGMNYEQY
>TRBV7-9
ASSRADYGYT
>TRBV10-2
ASSEDPRLAGNEQF
>TRBV29-1
SVGGDNTYEQY